The present entry profiles one T cell receptor (beta chain) with its context. Its target is unknown. TCRdb's table, derived via immunoSEQ multiplex PCR, lists solely in-frame clones and lacks some. The sample shows tens of thousands of clones, 90% to 95% of them seen only once. The data originate from a study of cytomegalovirus exposure and HLA in healthy donors. Study results and limitations: The investigators catalogued 164 TCR beta chains as cytomegalovirus-associated. Later, an analysis found that TCR clusters from the first cohort tended to co-occur in the 90 to 150 validation repertoires.

The sample was PBMCs. This clonotype was sampled from a woman aged 18-29 years in good health and CMV-seronegative.

The CDR3 is CASSPPSAGALNIQYF. The CDR3 DNA reads as TGTGCCAGCTCACCACCATCAGCGGGGGCCCTAAACATTCAGTACTTC. The chain has TRBV18 and TRBJ2-4; TRBD2 agrees at 8 bases. The CDR3 spans 16 residues. V lost 0 bases and J lost 6; bases outside the gene matches: 7. Germline V gene data show CDR1 as KGHSH and CDR2 as LQKENI.